A selection of T cell receptor beta chains follows, all from one sample in a study of cytomegalovirus exposure and HLA in healthy donors. Libraries were prepared by immunoSEQ multiplex PCR; TCRdb keeps only in-frame clonotypes and omits some of them. In the table there are hundreds of thousands of clones, roughly 79% of which are singletons. Sample: PBMCs. These receptors were obtained from a male donor in good health and CMV-seronegative. The CDR3 runs from the conserved cysteine through the conserved F or W. The D gene is left open where the match is weak. Size is omitted from some rows. Given values are once, few, many or a class for expanded clones.

CDR3 protein	CDR3 DNA	clone size	D gene	J gene	V gene
CASSLNGGNYGYTF	TGTGCCAGCAGCTTAAACGGGGGGAACTATGGCTACACCTTC	once	-	TRBJ1-2	TRBV7-3
CATGQLTGELFF	TGTGCCACCGGACAGTTAACCGGGGAGCTGTTTTTT	-	-	TRBJ2-2	TRBV15
CASSFGGADTIYF	TGTGCCAGCAGCTTTGGGGGGGCGGACACCATATATTTT	-	-	TRBJ1-3	TRBV5-4
CASSAGGNQPQHF	TGTGCCAGCTCGGCGGGGGGGAATCAGCCCCAGCATTTT	-	-	TRBJ1-5	TRBV18
CASSFQGDGYTF	TGCGCCAGCAGCTTCCAGGGGGATGGCTACACCTTC	-	TRBD1	TRBJ1-2	TRBV5-1
CASSLLSGEEQYF	TGCGCCAGCAGCCTATTATCGGGGGAAGAGCAGTACTTC	once	-	TRBJ2-7	TRBV4-3
CASSTLAGESYNEQFF	TGTGCCAGCAGTACATTAGCGGGGGAATCCTACAATGAGCAGTTCTTC	-	TRBD2	TRBJ2-1	TRBV6-6
CASSMDRGTQPQHF	TGCGCCAGCAGCATGGACAGGGGGACGCAGCCCCAGCATTTT	-	TRBD1	TRBJ1-5	TRBV5-1
CASSVVYGSGQYF	TGTGCCAGCAGCGTAGTATACGGATCGGGGCAGTACTTC	-	-	TRBJ2-7	TRBV9
CASSPWTGAEAFF	TGTGCCAGCAGCCCATGGACAGGGGCTGAAGCTTTCTTT	-	TRBD1	TRBJ1-1	TRBV5-4
CASSPLGVNTEAFF	TGTGCCAGCAGTCCCCTGGGAGTGAACACTGAAGCTTTCTTT	-	-	TRBJ1-1	TRBV27
CASSLMSGLGYGYTF	TGTGCCAGCAGCTTGATGTCAGGTCTGGGCTATGGCTACACCTTC	-	-	TRBJ1-2	TRBV11-2
CASSIGRGEAFF	TGTGCCAGTAGTATCGGAAGAGGTGAAGCTTTCTTT	-	-	TRBJ1-1	TRBV19
CASSQAPRNYGYTF	TGCGCCAGCAGCCAAGCTCCCCGGAACTATGGCTACACCTTC	-	-	TRBJ1-2	TRBV4-3
CASSLDGRGGEQYF	TGCGCCAGCAGCTTGGACGGCAGGGGTGGAGAGCAGTACTTC	-	-	TRBJ2-7	TRBV5-1